These T cell receptor beta chains were read from a single sample in a study of early T cells in non-severe SARS-CoV-2 infection. One entry per CDR3 protein results from TCRdb running MiXCR on the 5' RACE reads. Here the sample spans 75,000 to 90,000 distinct CDR3 sequences, 5% to 6.5% being singletons. The sample consisted of whole blood. These receptors all stem from an adult who was a healthcare worker with PCR-confirmed SARS-CoV-2 infection or an uninfected control (not recorded which). CDR3s include the opening cysteine and the closing phenylalanine or tryptophan. Fields, in order: clone size, J gene, D gene, V gene, CDR3 DNA, CDR3 protein. The D gene is left open where the match is weak. Size tells how often a clone was seen (once, few, many) or the class of an expanded clone, and some rows leave it out.

clone_size: many; j_call: TRBJ1-5; d_call: .; v_call: TRBV5-6; cdr3_nt: TGTGCCAGCAGCTTGGGAGCCAATCAGCCCCAGCATTTT; cdr3_aa: CASSLGANQPQHF
clone_size: few; j_call: TRBJ2-7; d_call: TRBD1; v_call: TRBV7-2; cdr3_nt: TGTGCCAGCAGCAGGGACAGTGCCGAGCAGTACTTC; cdr3_aa: CASSRDSAEQYF
clone_size: many; j_call: TRBJ2-1; d_call: TRBD2; v_call: TRBV7-9; cdr3_nt: TGTGCCAGCAGCCCAGGCGGACCGGGACTAGCGGGGGTCGCCTACAATGAGCAGTTCTTC; cdr3_aa: CASSPGGPGLAGVAYNEQFF
clone_size: few; j_call: TRBJ2-1; d_call: .; v_call: TRBV29-1; cdr3_nt: TGCAGCGTTGACAGTCGGAAGAGCTCCTACAATGAGCAGTTCTTC; cdr3_aa: CSVDSRKSSYNEQFF
clone_size: few; j_call: TRBJ1-4; d_call: .; v_call: TRBV6-5; cdr3_nt: TGTGCCAGCAGTTACAGGCCAACTAATGAAAAACTGTTTTTT; cdr3_aa: CASSYRPTNEKLFF
clone_size: few; j_call: TRBJ1-4; d_call: .; v_call: TRBV4-2; cdr3_nt: TGTGCCAGCAGCCGGGAAAACGGAGGGGGGGAAAAACTGTTTTTT; cdr3_aa: CASSRENGGGEKLFF
clone_size: few; j_call: TRBJ2-2; d_call: TRBD1; v_call: TRBV5-8; cdr3_nt: TGTGCCAGCACCATTCTGAGGACAGGGCGGACCGGGGAGCTGTTTTTT; cdr3_aa: CASTILRTGRTGELFF
clone_size: .; j_call: TRBJ2-2; d_call: .; v_call: TRBV7-2; cdr3_nt: TGTGCCAGCAGTAGGAGCAACACCGGGGAGCTGTTTTTT; cdr3_aa: CASSRSNTGELFF
clone_size: .; j_call: TRBJ1-6; d_call: TRBD1; v_call: TRBV5-4; cdr3_nt: TGTGCCAGCAGCTTGGATCGACAGGGGAATTCACCCCTCCACTTT; cdr3_aa: CASSLDRQGNSPLHF
clone_size: many; j_call: TRBJ2-3; d_call: TRBD2; v_call: TRBV12-5; cdr3_nt: TGTGCTAGTGGACTAGGGACTAGCGGGGGGAACACAGATACGCAGTATTTT; cdr3_aa: CASGLGTSGGNTDTQYF